This T cell receptor (beta chain) was captured in a study of T cell clonality in common variable immunodeficiency. At least ten counts were recorded for this clone. The antigen is undetermined. From the germline J gene comes the end of the CDR3, since the read stops 3 residues before it. General study points: Fewer deletions and N-nucleotide insertions were reportedly seen in common variable immunodeficiency TCR beta sequences. CVID subjects shared fewer TCRbeta clones than healthy controls did. CVID subjects showed higher TCRbeta clonality than healthy controls.

Using immunoSEQ multiplex PCR, the repertoire was profiled, and TCRdb retains in-frame clones only, with some absent. The sample holds more than 30,000 clones, and no clone turns up only once. CDR3 length: 14 amino acids. The ends were cut back, 8 bases at V and 4 bases at J, with 17 bases in the middle. Germline lookup yields CDR1 SNHLY and CDR2 FYNNEI. The source of this sequence is a human donor with common variable immunodeficiency. The specimen was peripheral blood mononuclear cells. The chain joins TRBV2 to TRBJ1-1; maybe TRBD1 (5 bases). CDR3 protein: CASQIQGSATEAFF. The CDR3 bases that were read are TGTGCCAGCCAGATTCAGGGCTCCGCCACTGAA.